Described below is a single T cell receptor beta chain sequence and its context. Antigen unknown. The source of the sample is a study of cytomegalovirus exposure and HLA in healthy donors. About the research overall: The Caucasian-associated ancestry cluster held roughly 81% of a few hundred genotyped donors.

Study-wide points: Near-uniform donor sequencing depth was presumed by presence/absence analyses. Follow-up analysis later connected one missense variant in DCLRE1C with trimming of TCR beta V- and J-genes.

Researchers ran the PCR with 60 Vbeta and 13 Jbeta primers. Assay: immunoSEQ multiplex PCR; the TCRdb copy retains only in-frame clones and omits some. This table has about 150,000 clones, around 79% appearing once. This receptor was identified in a man aged 35 to 55 in good health and CMV-seropositive. Source material: PBMCs.

The CDR3 sequence: CASSQTSRETQYF. As DNA, the CDR3 is TGTGCCAGCAGTCAGACTAGCCGAGAGACCCAGTACTTC. The V and J genes are TRBV28 and TRBJ2-5; 7 bases map to TRBD2. V shed 5 bases, J shed 4 bases, and the junction held 4 bases outside the gene matches. CDR1 MDHEN and CDR2 SYDVKM come from the germline V gene. The CDR3 is 13 amino acids.